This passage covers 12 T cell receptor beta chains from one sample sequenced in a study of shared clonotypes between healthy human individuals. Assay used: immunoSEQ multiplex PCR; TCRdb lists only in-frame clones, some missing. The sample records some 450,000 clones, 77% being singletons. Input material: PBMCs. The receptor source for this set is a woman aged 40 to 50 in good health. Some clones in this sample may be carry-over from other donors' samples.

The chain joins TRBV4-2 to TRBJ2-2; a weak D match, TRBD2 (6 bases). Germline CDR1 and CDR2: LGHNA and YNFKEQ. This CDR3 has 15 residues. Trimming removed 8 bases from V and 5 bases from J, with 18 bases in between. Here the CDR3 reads CASGIGPEGTGELFF. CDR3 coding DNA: TGTGCCAGCGGAATCGGACCGGAGGGGACCGGGGAGCTGTTTTTT.

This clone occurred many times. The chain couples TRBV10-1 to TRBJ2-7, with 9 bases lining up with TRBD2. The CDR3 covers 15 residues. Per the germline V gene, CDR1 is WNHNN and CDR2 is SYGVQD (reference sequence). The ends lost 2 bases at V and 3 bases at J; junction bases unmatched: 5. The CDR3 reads CASSEIRGGVYEQYF. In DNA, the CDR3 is TGCGCCAGCAGTGAGATTCGCGGGGGGGTCTACGAGCAGTACTTC.

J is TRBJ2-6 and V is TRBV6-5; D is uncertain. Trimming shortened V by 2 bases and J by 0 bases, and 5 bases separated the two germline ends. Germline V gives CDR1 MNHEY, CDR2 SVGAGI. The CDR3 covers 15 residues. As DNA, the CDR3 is TGTGCCAGCAGTTACGATACCTCTGGGGCCAACGTCCTGACTTTC. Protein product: CASSYDTSGANVLTF.

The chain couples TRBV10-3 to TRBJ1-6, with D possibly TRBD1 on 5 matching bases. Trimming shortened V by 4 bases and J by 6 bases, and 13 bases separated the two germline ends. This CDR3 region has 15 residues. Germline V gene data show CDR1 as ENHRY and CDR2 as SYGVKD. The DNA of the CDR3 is TGTGCCATCAGTGCCAGGGAGATCTCTAATTCACCCCTCCACTTT. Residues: CAISAREISNSPLHF.

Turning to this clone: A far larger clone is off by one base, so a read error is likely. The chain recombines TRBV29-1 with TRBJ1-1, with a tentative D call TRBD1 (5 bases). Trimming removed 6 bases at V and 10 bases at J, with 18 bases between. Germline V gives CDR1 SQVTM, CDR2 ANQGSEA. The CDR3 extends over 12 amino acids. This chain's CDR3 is CSVSSGRAGAFF. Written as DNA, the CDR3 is TGCAGCGTGAGTTCAGGGAGAGCTGGAGCTTTCTTT.

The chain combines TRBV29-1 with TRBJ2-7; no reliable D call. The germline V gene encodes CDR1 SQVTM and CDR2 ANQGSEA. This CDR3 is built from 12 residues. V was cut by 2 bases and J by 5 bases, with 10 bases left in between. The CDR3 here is CSVETVVDEQYF. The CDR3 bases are TGCAGCGTTGAAACCGTTGTGGACGAGCAGTACTTC.

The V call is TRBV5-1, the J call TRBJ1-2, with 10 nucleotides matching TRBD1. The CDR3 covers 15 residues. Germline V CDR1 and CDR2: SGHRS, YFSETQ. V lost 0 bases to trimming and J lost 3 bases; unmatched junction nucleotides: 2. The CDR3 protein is CASSLDGQGDYGYTF. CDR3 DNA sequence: TGCGCCAGCAGCTTGGATGGACAGGGGGACTATGGCTACACCTTC. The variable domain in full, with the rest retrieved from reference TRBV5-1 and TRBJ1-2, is KAGVTQTPRYLIKTRGQQVTLSCSPISGHRSVSWYQQTPGQGLQFLFEYFSETQRNKGNFPGRFSGRQFSNSRSEMNVSTLELGDSALYLCASSLDGQGDYGYTFGSGTRLTVV.

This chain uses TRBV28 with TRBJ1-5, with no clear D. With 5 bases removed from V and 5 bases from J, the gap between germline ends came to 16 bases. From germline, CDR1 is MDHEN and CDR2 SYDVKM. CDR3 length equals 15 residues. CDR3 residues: CASSPGLNGYQPQHF. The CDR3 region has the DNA TGTGCCAGCAGTCCCGGCCTAAACGGCTATCAGCCCCAGCATTTT.

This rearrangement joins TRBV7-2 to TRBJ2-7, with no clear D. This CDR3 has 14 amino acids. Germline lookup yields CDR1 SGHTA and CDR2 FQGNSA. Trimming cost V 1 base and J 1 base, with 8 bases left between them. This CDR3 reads CASSLEWVSYEQYF. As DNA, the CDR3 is TGTGCCAGCAGCTTAGAATGGGTTTCCTACGAGCAGTACTTC.

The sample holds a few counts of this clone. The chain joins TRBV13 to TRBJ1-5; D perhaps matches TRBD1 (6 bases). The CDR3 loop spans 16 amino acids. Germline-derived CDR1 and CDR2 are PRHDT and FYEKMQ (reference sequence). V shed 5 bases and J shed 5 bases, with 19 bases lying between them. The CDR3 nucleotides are TGTGCCAGCAGCACGAGCACACAGGGAAGCGATCAGCCCCAGCATTTT. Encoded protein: CASSTSTQGSDQPQHF.

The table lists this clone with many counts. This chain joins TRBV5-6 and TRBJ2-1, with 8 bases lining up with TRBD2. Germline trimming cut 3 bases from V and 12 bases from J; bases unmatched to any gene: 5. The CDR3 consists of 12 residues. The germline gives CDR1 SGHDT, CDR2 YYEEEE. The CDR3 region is CASSWTSRGQFF. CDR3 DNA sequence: TGTGCCAGCAGCTGGACTAGCCGGGGGCAGTTCTTC. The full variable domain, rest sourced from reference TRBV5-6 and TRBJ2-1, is DAGVTQSPTHLIKTRGQQVTLRCSPKSGHDTVSWYQQALGQGPQFIFQYYEEEERQRGNFPDRFSGHQFPNYSSELNVNALLLGDSALYLCASSWTSRGQFFGPGTRLTVL.

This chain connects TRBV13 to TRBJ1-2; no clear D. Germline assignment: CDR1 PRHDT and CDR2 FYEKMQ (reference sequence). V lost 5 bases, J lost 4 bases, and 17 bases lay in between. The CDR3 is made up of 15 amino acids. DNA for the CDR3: TGTGCCAGCAGCCCCATAGCGGCCCTCAGCTATGGCTACACCTTC. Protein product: CASSPIAALSYGYTF.